The next 18 T cell receptor beta chains were all read from a single sample in a study of T cells in tumors after PD-1 blockade. Sequencing was performed with immunoSEQ multiplex PCR; in TCRdb, only in-frame clones are kept and a portion is missing. The profile shows 60,000 to 65,000 clones, around 67% of them singletons. Here the sequenced sample was PBMCs, taken after anti-PD-1 treatment. The receptors originated from a human donor with basal cell carcinoma.

The V and J genes are TRBV6-5 and TRBJ1-4, with 7 nucleotides matching TRBD1. The trim removed 2 bases at V and 8 bases at J, leaving 8 bases unmatched. Germline assignment: CDR1 MNHEY and CDR2 SVGAGI. The CDR3 covers 15 residues. The CDR3 reads CASSYGSGGREKLFF. DNA of the CDR3: TGTGCCAGCAGTTACGGGTCAGGGGGTCGGGAAAAACTGTTTTTT.

This clone was found a few times. V usage is TRBV6-5 and J usage is TRBJ2-7, with a tentative D call TRBD1 (5 bases). Germline V gene sequence: CDR1 MNHEY, CDR2 SVGAGI. Trimming shortened V by 6 bases and J by 5 bases, and 17 bases separated the two germline ends. This CDR3 is 14 amino acids long. The CDR3, as DNA: TGTGCCAGCAGCTACCATCGGCAGGGCGACGAGCAGTACTTC. Its protein product is CASSYHRQGDEQYF.

The chain carries TRBV7-8 and TRBJ1-6, with TRBD1 as a possible D gene (6 bases). Per germline, CDR1 SGHVS and CDR2 FQNEAQ. V shed 4 bases and J shed 9 bases, with 22 bases lying between them. The CDR3 spans 17 residues. Written as DNA, the CDR3 is TGTGCCAGCAGCTCACCACCCGACAGGCCTTTCGGTTCACCCCTCCACTTT. Its translation is CASSSPPDRPFGSPLHF.

V and J are TRBV5-4 and TRBJ1-1; D may be TRBD1 (5 bases). Germline CDR1 and CDR2: SGHNT and YYREEE (reference sequence). There are 15 residues in the CDR3. V lost 0 bases and J 1 base, leaving 10 bases between the germline ends. CDR3 region: CASSLAERGNTEAFF. CDR3 DNA sequence: TGTGCCAGCAGCTTGGCCGAAAGGGGGAACACTGAAGCTTTCTTT.

CDR3 DNA sequence: TGTGCCAGCTCCTCGGTGGAGGCCTTGAACACTGAAGCTTTCTTT. It is translated as CASSSVEALNTEAFF. The chain uses TRBV18 and TRBJ1-1; no clear D gene. The CDR3 runs 15 residues. Germline assignment: CDR1 KGHSH and CDR2 LQKENI. Trimming cost V 6 bases and J 0 bases, with 14 bases left between them.

This chain joins TRBV30 and TRBJ1-1; no firm D call. Looked up from germline, CDR1 is GTSNPN and CDR2 is SVGIG (reference sequence). The CDR3 is 12 amino acids. Trimming shortened V by 4 bases and J by 6 bases, and 12 bases separated the two germline ends. The CDR3 DNA sequence: TGTGCCTGGACCCCGCCCCGGTCTGAAGCTTTCTTT. Translating gives CAWTPPRSEAFF.

CDR3 protein: CASSQTVGETQYF. CDR3 bases: TGTGCCAGCAGCCAGACAGTAGGCGAGACCCAGTACTTC. This rearrangement joins TRBV5-5 to TRBJ2-5; a weak D match, TRBD1 (5 bases). This CDR3 comprises 13 residues. V lost 4 bases and J lost 5, with 12 bases in between. The germline V gene encodes CDR1 SGHKS and CDR2 YYEKEE (reference sequence).

This chain links TRBV3-1 (or the pseudogene TRBV3-2) with TRBJ1-3; possibly TRBD1 for D (6 bases). CDR1 and CDR2 from the germline V gene are LGHDT and YNNKEL (reference sequence). The CDR3 sequence is 15 residues long. The V and J ends lost 4 bases and 0 bases respectively, with 10 bases between them. CDR3 coding DNA: TGTGCCAGCAGCCTCAGGGGCGCCTCTGGAAACACCATATATTTT. This translates into CASSLRGASGNTIYF.

The chain links TRBV2 to TRBJ2-3; a weak D match, TRBD2 (6 bases). The CDR3 is made up of 15 amino acids. Germline CDR1 SNHLY, CDR2 FYNNEI. With 7 bases removed from V and 2 bases from J, the gap between germline ends came to 16 bases. The DNA for the CDR3 is TGTGCCAGCATTTGGGGTGGCGGGGTCACAGATACGCAGTATTTT. This encodes CASIWGGGVTDTQYF. Full variable domain (missing parts from reference TRBV2 and TRBJ2-3): EPEVTQTPSHQVTQMGQEVILRCVPISNHLYFYWYRQILGQKVEFLVSFYNNEISEKSEIFDDQFSVERPDGSNFTLKIRSTKLEDSAMYFCASIWGGGVTDTQYFGPGTRLTVL.

This clone was counted a few times. V and J are TRBV7-6 and TRBJ2-1; D may be TRBD1 or TRBD2 (6 bases each). The germline gives CDR1 SGHVS, CDR2 FNYEAQ. The CDR3 spans 17 residues. V was shortened by 2 bases and J by 5 bases, with 19 bases between the two germline ends. CDR3 residues: CASSLTRGGGPNNEQFF. The CDR3 DNA is TGTGCCAGCAGCTTAACCCGAGGTGGGGGGCCTAACAATGAGCAGTTCTTC.

The chain links TRBV7-2 to TRBJ2-5; 9 bases map to TRBD2. The CDR3 sequence is 15 residues long. Germline assignment: CDR1 SGHTA and CDR2 FQGNSA. V shed 1 base, J shed 2 bases, and the junction held 2 bases outside the gene matches. This CDR3 reads CASSLVAGGQETQYF. In DNA form, the CDR3 reads TGTGCCAGCAGCTTAGTTGCGGGGGGGCAAGAGACCCAGTACTTC.

This chain uses TRBV14 with TRBJ1-1, with D maybe TRBD1 (5 bases). V was trimmed by 1 base and J by 0 bases, leaving 15 bases between them. This CDR3 spans 17 amino acids. Germline values: CDR1 SGHDN, CDR2 FVKESK. CDR3 DNA sequence: TGTGCCAGCAGCCAAGGGGGCAGGGCAAATCTGAACACTGAAGCTTTCTTT. Its protein is CASSQGGRANLNTEAFF. Full variable domain (remainder filled in from reference TRBV14 and TRBJ1-1): EAGVTQFPSHSVIEKGQTVTLRCDPISGHDNLYWYRRVMGKEIKFLLHFVKESKQDESGMPNNRFLAERTGGTYSTLKVQPAELEDSGVYFCASSQGGRANLNTEAFFGQGTRLTVV.

V gene TRBV3-1 (or the pseudogene TRBV3-2) combines with J gene TRBJ2-1; D not certain. From germline, CDR1 is LGHDT and CDR2 YNNKEL (reference sequence). Trimming took 4 bases from V and 3 from J, leaving 10 bases between them. This CDR3 spans 14 amino acids. The CDR3 protein is CASSPSAFYNEQFF. The DNA of the CDR3 is TGTGCCAGCAGCCCCTCAGCGTTCTACAATGAGCAGTTCTTC.

The J gene is TRBJ1-2, the V gene TRBV19; TRBD1 aligns across 7 bases. The germline CDR1 and CDR2 sequences are LNHDA and SQIVND (reference sequence). V lost 6 bases and J lost 2; bases outside the gene matches: 3. The CDR3 covers 13 residues. Written as DNA, the CDR3 is TGTGCCAGTAGCCAGACAGGGAACTATGGCTACACCTTC. This translates into CASSQTGNYGYTF. The complete variable domain, with remaining parts taken from reference TRBV19 and TRBJ1-2, reads DGGITQSPKYLFRKEGQNVTLSCEQNLNHDAMYWYRQDPGQGLRLIYYSQIVNDFQKGDIAEGYSVSREKKESFPLTVTSAQKNPTAFYLCASSQTGNYGYTFGSGTRLTVV.

The rearrangement joins TRBV6-2 or TRBV6-3 to TRBJ2-5; TRBD1 agrees at 9 bases. The germline V gene has CDR1 MNHEY and CDR2 SVGEGT. The CDR3 consists of 17 residues. Trimming removed 5 bases from V and 0 bases from J; junction bases left unmatched: 10. CDR3 nucleotide sequence: TGTGCCAGCAGTGATCAGACAGGGGGATTGTACCAAGAGACCCAGTACTTC. Encoded protein: CASSDQTGGLYQETQYF.

The rearrangement uses TRBV28 and TRBJ1-6; D is ambiguous. Germline CDR1 and CDR2: MDHEN and SYDVKM. The V end lost 6 bases, the J end lost 14 bases, and 20 bases lay between the germline ends. This CDR3 comprises 14 residues. The CDR3 coding sequence is TGTGCCAGCAGAACGACATATTCCGCCCTGACCCTCCACTTT. Amino acid sequence: CASRTTYSALTLHF.

V usage is TRBV5-5 and J usage is TRBJ1-1; possibly TRBD1 for D (6 bases). The V gene's germline CDR1 is SGHKS and CDR2 YYEKEE (reference sequence). The V end lost 3 bases, the J end lost 4 bases, and 16 bases lay between the germline ends. The CDR3 totals 15 residues. The CDR3: CASSSLSTGSTEAFF. DNA of the CDR3: TGTGCCAGCAGCTCCCTGAGTACAGGGAGCACTGAAGCTTTCTTT.

V gene TRBV5-6 combines with J gene TRBJ1-4; no clear D. This CDR3 comprises 12 residues. The germline V and J ends were trimmed by 5 bases and 5 bases, with 7 bases remaining between them. Germline V lookup: CDR1 SGHDT, CDR2 YYEEEE. As DNA, the CDR3 is TGTGCCAGCAGTATTCAAAATGAAAAACTGTTTTTT. Its protein is CASSIQNEKLFF.